This entry features one T cell receptor beta chain sequence. Based on its abundance in the sample, this clonotype is medium-sized (0.01 to 0.1%). The clone's antigen remains unknown. Nothing much larger sits one base from this clone, and base qualities are not available. From the germline V gene, CDR1 is SGHDT and CDR2 is YYEEEE. The CDR3 goes from the cysteine to the phenylalanine over 14 residues. CDR3 DNA only is kept here, 42 bases in frame from base 1. Deletion took 3 bases off V and 1 base off J, with a span of 5 bases between the germline ends. This entry belongs to a study of liver allograft versus peripheral blood T cells (dated by TCRdb to the early 2020s). In terms of the full investigation: T cell receptor repertoires present within transplanted livers were compared with repertoires in the peripheral blood of liver transplant recipients. Broad study findings and their caveats: T cell receptor repertoires inside liver allografts were reported to be different from the repertoires detected in peripheral blood.

The run used an Illumina MiSeq. The public reads were reprocessed in TCRdb via fastp at Q25 and MiXCR, keeping in-frame beta chains. CDR3 protein sequences are deduplicated, and each keeps its most common genes and DNA. A total of around 13,000 distinct CDR3 sequences appear in this sample, 25% to 30% of them only once. The ten largest clonotypes hold less than 2.5% of the sample. Here the chain combines TRBV5-6 and TRBJ2-6; the D segment might be TRBD1 or TRBD2, since each matches 5 bases. The source of this sequence is a human patient who had a liver transplant. Where a transplant has occurred, the graft donor may have supplied some of the T cells. The DNA is TGTGCCAGCAGCTGGGGGTCTGGGGCCAACGTCCTGACTTTC. It encodes CASSWGSGANVLTF.